This TCR beta chain was sequenced during a study of blood T cell repertoires in COVID-19. On the study more broadly: COVID-19 samples from acute and convalescent phases originated in the United States, Italy and Spain.

V lost 5 bases, J lost 2 bases, and 13 bases lay in between. Germline CDR1 reads KGHSH; CDR2 reads LQKENI. The CDR3 covers 15 residues. Profiled with immunoSEQ multiplex PCR; TCRdb holds only in-frame clones, not every one. The repertoire holds roughly 400,000 clones, with roughly 84% as singletons. Specimen: PBMCs or T cells enriched from blood (not recorded which). This TCR was recovered from a young woman who had been exposed to COVID-19. This sequence joins TRBV18 and TRBJ1-3; D not resolved. CDR3 residues: CASSETDGAGNTIYF. CDR3 in DNA: TGTGCCAGCTCAGAAACCGACGGAGCTGGAAACACCATATATTTT.